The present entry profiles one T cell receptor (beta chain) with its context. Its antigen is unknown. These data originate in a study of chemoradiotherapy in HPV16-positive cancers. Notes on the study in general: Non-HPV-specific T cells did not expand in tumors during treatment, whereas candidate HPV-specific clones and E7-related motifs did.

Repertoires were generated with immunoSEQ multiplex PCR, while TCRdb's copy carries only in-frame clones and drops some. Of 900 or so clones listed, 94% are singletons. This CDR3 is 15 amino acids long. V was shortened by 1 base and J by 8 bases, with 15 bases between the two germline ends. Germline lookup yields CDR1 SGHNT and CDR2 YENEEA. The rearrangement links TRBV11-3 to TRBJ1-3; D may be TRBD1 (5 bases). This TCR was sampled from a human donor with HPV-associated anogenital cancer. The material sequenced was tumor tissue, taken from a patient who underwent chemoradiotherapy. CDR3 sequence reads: CASSLGQGSEDTIYF. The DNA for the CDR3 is TGTGCCAGCAGCTTAGGGCAGGGATCTGAAGACACCATATATTTT. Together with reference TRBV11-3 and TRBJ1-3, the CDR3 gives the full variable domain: EAGVVQSPRYKIIEKKQPVAFWCNPISGHNTLYWYLQNLGQGPELLIRYENEEAVDDSQLPKDRFSAERLKGVDSTLKIQPAELGDSAVYLCASSLGQGSEDTIYFGEGSWLTVV.